Following are 24 T cell receptor beta chains from one sample sequenced in a study of shared clonotypes between healthy human individuals. The method was immunoSEQ multiplex PCR; TCRdb's version includes in-frame clones alone and lacks a portion of them. The data contain 2,100,000 or so clones, approximately 94% of them singletons. Sequencing input: naive CD4+ T cells sorted from blood. Subset given: CD45RA+ positively selected. The receptors were gathered from a young man in good health.

The CDR3 loop reads CASSPLSGRSYNEQFF. CDR3 nucleotides: TGTGCCAGCAGCCCTCTTAGCGGGAGGAGCTACAATGAGCAGTTCTTC. V is TRBV11-2 and J is TRBJ2-1; 10 positions match TRBD2. The trim removed 5 bases at V and 3 bases at J, leaving 7 bases unmatched. The CDR3 length is 16 residues. Germline V gives CDR1 SGHAT, CDR2 FQNNGV.

The chain recombines TRBV7-8 with TRBJ1-5; tentatively, D is TRBD1 (5 bases). This CDR3 is 13 amino acids long. Germline loops: CDR1 SGHVS, CDR2 FQNEAQ. V was pared by 5 bases and J by 1 base, with 6 bases between. CDR3: CASSDRSNQPQHF. The CDR3 nucleotides read TGTGCCAGCAGCGACAGAAGCAATCAGCCCCAGCATTTT.

Worth noting for this clone: A read error may account for a junction end that differs from germline. This sequence joins TRBV6-5 and TRBJ1-6; D remains ambiguous. The CDR3 is made up of 14 amino acids. Germline loops: CDR1 MNHEY, CDR2 SVGAGI. Here the CDR3 DNA reads TGTGCCAGCACCCCCCGGCTGGCGGATTCACCCCTCCGCTTT. As protein: CASTPRLADSPLRF.

The rearrangement uses TRBV5-1 and TRBJ1-1; D unresolved. V was cut by 3 bases and J by 1 base, with 7 bases left in between. The CDR3 contains 13 residues. From germline, CDR1 is SGHRS and CDR2 YFSETQ. The CDR3 spells CASSSLGNTEAFF. The CDR3 bases are TGCGCCAGCAGCTCACTGGGGAACACTGAAGCTTTCTTT.

The V gene is TRBV5-8, the J gene TRBJ1-1; no clear D gene. V lost 4 bases and J 4 bases, leaving 14 bases between the germline ends. This CDR3 is built from 14 residues. Germline-derived CDR1 and CDR2 are SGHTS and YDEGEE. For the CDR3, the DNA is TGTGCCAGCAGCCTTAGGGTTCCCAGCACTGAAGCTTTCTTT. This sequence encodes CASSLRVPSTEAFF.

V and J are TRBV27 and TRBJ2-1; 8 positions match TRBD1. Trimming at V came to 9 bases and at J to 9 bases, leaving 19 bases not matched to a gene. Germline V gives CDR1 MNHEY, CDR2 SMNVEV (reference sequence). CDR3 length equals 16 residues. This CDR3 reads CARDPPFWDRCVEQFF. The CDR3 region has the DNA TGTGCCAGGGACCCACCGTTTTGGGACAGGTGTGTTGAGCAGTTCTTC.

The V gene is TRBV27, the J gene TRBJ2-1; D ambiguous. The CDR3 contains 14 residues. The V and J ends lost 5 bases and 10 bases respectively, with 18 bases between them. CDR1 and CDR2 from the germline V gene are MNHEY and SMNVEV (reference sequence). The CDR3 is CASSPWTSHGEQFF. CDR3 sequence (DNA): TGTGCCAGCAGTCCATGGACCTCTCACGGAGAGCAGTTCTTC.

This rearrangement joins TRBV2 to TRBJ2-7; D remains unclear. The CDR3 is 17 amino acids. Germline assignment: CDR1 SNHLY and CDR2 FYNNEI. Trimming shortened V by 3 bases and J by 0 bases, and 18 bases separated the two germline ends. The CDR3 protein is CASSDAAGALNSYEQYF. Written as DNA, the CDR3 is TGTGCCAGCAGTGATGCGGCAGGTGCCCTAAACTCCTACGAGCAGTACTTC.

This clone is a singleton in its sample. The chain is built from TRBV5-8 and TRBJ1-5; D not resolved. Germline V CDR1 and CDR2: SGHTS, YDEGEE. V was cut by 2 bases and J by 6 bases, with 6 bases left in between. The CDR3 extends over 12 amino acids. CDR3 coding DNA: TGTGCCAGCAGCTTCAGATTTCAGCCCCAGCATTTT. Protein: CASSFRFQPQHF.

The chain recombines TRBV6-1 with TRBJ1-2; 9 nucleotides line up with TRBD1. From germline, CDR1 is MNHNS and CDR2 SASEGT. The CDR3 covers 14 residues. The junction had 10 bases not matched to a gene; V was cut back by 7 bases and J by 7 bases. CDR3 loop: CASIPGQGIGGYTF. The CDR3 DNA is TGTGCCAGCATCCCGGGACAGGGTATTGGTGGCTACACCTTC.

Remarks on this clone: One junction end does not reproduce the germline sequence, and a read error may be involved. The CDR3 region is CAINEGGDEQFF. The CDR3 nucleotides are TGTGCCATCAATGAGGGGGGGGATGAGCAGTTCTTC. This sequence joins TRBV10-3 and TRBJ2-1; weak D call: TRBD2 (7 bases). This CDR3 has 12 amino acids. CDR1 is ENHRY and CDR2 is SYGVKD in the germline V gene.

This chain joins TRBV18 and TRBJ2-1; D gene ambiguous. Germline-derived CDR1 and CDR2 are KGHSH and LQKENI. V was trimmed by 5 bases and J by 4 bases, leaving 18 bases between them. The CDR3 has 16 residues. CDR3 coding DNA: TGTGCCAGCTCAGCTCTAGGGCCTATCCCTTACAATGAGCAGTTCTTC. Encoded protein: CASSALGPIPYNEQFF.

The chain recombines TRBV11-2 with TRBJ1-1; 9 positions match TRBD1. This CDR3 has 15 residues. V lost 3 bases to trimming and J lost 0 bases; unmatched junction nucleotides: 2. CDR1 is SGHAT, CDR2 FQNNGV, per germline. The CDR3: CASSFTGGMNTEAFF. The CDR3 DNA is TGTGCCAGCAGCTTCACAGGGGGCATGAACACTGAAGCTTTCTTT.

The chain uses TRBV2 and TRBJ2-5; tentative D call: TRBD2 (5 bases). CDR1 SNHLY and CDR2 FYNNEI come from the germline V gene. The V gene lost 4 bases and the J gene lost 4 bases, with 7 bases spanning the gap. The CDR3 runs to 12 residues. CDR3 protein: CASSVEGETQYF. CDR3 DNA: TGTGCCAGCAGTGTCGAGGGAGAGACCCAGTACTTC.

The V call is TRBV5-1, the J call TRBJ1-2; maybe TRBD1 (6 bases). Trimming took 0 bases from V and 8 from J, leaving 11 bases between them. The germline V gene has CDR1 SGHRS and CDR2 YFSETQ. This CDR3 contains 13 residues. The CDR3 is CASSLDRVWGYTF. CDR3 coding DNA: TGCGCCAGCAGCTTGGACAGGGTGTGGGGCTACACCTTC.

The V and J genes are TRBV28 and TRBJ2-5; D possibly corresponds to TRBD2 (7 bases). The CDR3 length is 15 residues. Germline V gene lookup returns CDR1 MDHEN and CDR2 SYDVKM. The ends were cut back, 6 bases at V and 4 bases at J, with 18 bases in the middle. CDR3 sequence reads: CASSIAGAQGETQYF. CDR3 in DNA: TGTGCCAGCAGCATTGCGGGGGCCCAGGGAGAGACCCAGTACTTC.

The chain has TRBV16 and TRBJ1-6; D is uncertain. The CDR3 has 16 amino acids. In germline, CDR1 is KGHSY, CDR2 FQNENV. Trimming removed 5 bases from V and 7 bases from J, with 18 bases in between. Written as DNA, the CDR3 is TGTGCCAGCAGCAAGGCGTCAGGAATATGGAATTCACCCCTCCACTTT. Its protein is CASSKASGIWNSPLHF.

CDR3 sequence reads: CASVSTGTEAFF. The CDR3 nucleotides are TGTGCCAGCGTATCCACAGGGACTGAAGCTTTCTTT. The chain uses TRBV6-5 and TRBJ1-1, with D possibly matching TRBD1 (6 bases). The CDR3 length is 12 residues. Trimming pared 8 bases from V and 5 bases from J, leaving 12 bases between. Germline CDR1 is MNHEY and CDR2 is SVGAGI.

The V call is TRBV19, the J call TRBJ2-7, with 8 positions matching TRBD1. The CDR3 has 17 amino acids. V lost 2 bases to trimming and J lost 3 bases; unmatched junction nucleotides: 12. The germline CDR1 and CDR2 sequences are LNHDA and SQIVND (reference sequence). The CDR3 spells CASSIYPGQGGGYEQYF. The CDR3 nucleotides read TGTGCCAGTAGTATATACCCCGGACAGGGAGGTGGCTACGAGCAGTACTTC.

This clone came up a few times. The gene calls are TRBV7-2 and TRBJ2-1; D may be TRBD2 (6 bases). The CDR3 covers 16 residues. V was cut by 6 bases and J by 2 bases, with 17 bases left in between. From germline, CDR1 is SGHTA and CDR2 FQGNSA. CDR3 nucleotides: TGTGCCAGCAGTTTCGGATCCGGGACTCCCTACAATGAGCAGTTCTTC. Translating it yields CASSFGSGTPYNEQFF.

The V call is TRBV10-2, the J call TRBJ2-4; D is possibly TRBD2 (5 bases). CDR3 length equals 11 residues. V was pared by 8 bases and J by 5 bases, with 7 bases between. CDR1 and CDR2 from the germline V gene are WSHSY and SAAADI. The DNA for the CDR3 is TGCGCCAGCGGGCGGGAAAACATTCAGTACTTC. It is translated as CASGRENIQYF.

The chain couples TRBV5-1 to TRBJ1-5; D gene ambiguous. Germline V gives CDR1 SGHRS, CDR2 YFSETQ. This CDR3 region has 16 residues. V lost 0 bases, J lost 6 bases, and 16 bases lay in between. Written as DNA, the CDR3 is TGCGCCAGCAGCTTGGGGAGCTCCCAGGCGGGTCAGCCCCAGCATTTT. It encodes CASSLGSSQAGQPQHF.

This chain links TRBV7-2 with TRBJ2-1, with no clear D. Trimming took 1 base from V and 7 from J, leaving 14 bases between them. The CDR3 sequence is 15 residues long. The germline CDR1 and CDR2 sequences are SGHTA and FQGNSA. The chain's CDR3 is CASSLDPRAVNEQFF. DNA of the CDR3: TGTGCCAGCAGCTTAGACCCCCGGGCGGTAAATGAGCAGTTCTTC.

Concerning this clone: At one end, the junction sequence differs from germline, possibly due to a read error. V is TRBV6-5 and J is TRBJ2-7; D is possibly TRBD1 or TRBD2 (5 bases each). Germline assignment: CDR1 MNHEY and CDR2 SVGAGI. The CDR3 consists of 13 residues. The CDR3 nucleotides are TGTGCCAGCAGTTACTTGAGGGGCTACGGGCAGTACTTC. Residues: CASSYLRGYGQYF.